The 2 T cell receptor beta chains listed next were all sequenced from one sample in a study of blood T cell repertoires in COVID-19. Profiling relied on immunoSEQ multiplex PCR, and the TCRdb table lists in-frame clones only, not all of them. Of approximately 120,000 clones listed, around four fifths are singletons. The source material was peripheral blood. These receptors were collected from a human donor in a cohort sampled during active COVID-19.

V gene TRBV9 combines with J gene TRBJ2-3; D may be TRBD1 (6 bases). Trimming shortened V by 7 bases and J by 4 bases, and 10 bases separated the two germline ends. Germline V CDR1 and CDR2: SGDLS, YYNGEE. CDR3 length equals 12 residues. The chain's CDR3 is CASGGTADTQYF. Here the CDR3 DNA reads TGTGCCAGCGGGGGCACGGCAGATACGCAGTATTTT. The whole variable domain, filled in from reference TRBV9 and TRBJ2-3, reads DSGVTQTPKHLITATGQRVTLRCSPRSGDLSVYWYQQSLDQGLQFLIQYYNGEERAKGNILERFSAQQFPDLHSELNLSSLELGDSALYFCASGGTADTQYFGPGTRLTVL.

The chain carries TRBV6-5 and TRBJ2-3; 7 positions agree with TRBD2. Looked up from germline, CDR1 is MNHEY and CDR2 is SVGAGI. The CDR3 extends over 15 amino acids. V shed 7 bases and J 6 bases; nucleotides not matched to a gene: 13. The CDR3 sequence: CASTRLGTIADTQYF. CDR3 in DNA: TGTGCCAGCACCCGACTCGGGACTATCGCGGATACGCAGTATTTT.